The sequence of this T cell receptor (beta chain) was determined in a study of Graves' ophthalmopathy and Graves' hyperthyroidism. Study outcomes and limitations: The study's model predicted ophthalmopathy progression at over 55% sensitivity and 72.22% specificity. Most clonotypes expanded in thyroid above 0.001 frequency were present in blood too.

The study amplified TCR beta CDR3 regions using RNA transcripts. First-round RT-PCR used HTBI primers; second-round multiplex PCR followed. Each CDR3 protein is one row after TCRdb ran MiXCR on the multiplex PCR reads. Here the sample spans about 600,000 distinct CDR3 sequences, under 45% being singletons. Enrolled hyperthyroidism patients had a new diagnosis, a duration under 2 months, and an age of 18 to 65. Diagnosis used clinical symptoms, serum thyroxine, TRAb, thyroid ultrasound and orbital computed tomography. This clonotype appeared many times. The antigen remains unidentified. The sample was peripheral blood or thyroid tissue (not recorded which). The TCR sequence derives from an adult man with Graves' hyperthyroidism.

CDR3 DNA: TGTGCCAGCAGTGGTGGAAGGACAGCCACACAGCCCCAGCATTTT. It is translated as CASSGGRTATQPQHF. The chain has TRBV2 and TRBJ1-5; TRBD1 might be the D (6 bases). The CDR3 totals 15 residues. The V and J ends lost 4 bases and 7 bases respectively, with 17 bases between them. In germline, CDR1 is SNHLY, CDR2 FYNNEI.